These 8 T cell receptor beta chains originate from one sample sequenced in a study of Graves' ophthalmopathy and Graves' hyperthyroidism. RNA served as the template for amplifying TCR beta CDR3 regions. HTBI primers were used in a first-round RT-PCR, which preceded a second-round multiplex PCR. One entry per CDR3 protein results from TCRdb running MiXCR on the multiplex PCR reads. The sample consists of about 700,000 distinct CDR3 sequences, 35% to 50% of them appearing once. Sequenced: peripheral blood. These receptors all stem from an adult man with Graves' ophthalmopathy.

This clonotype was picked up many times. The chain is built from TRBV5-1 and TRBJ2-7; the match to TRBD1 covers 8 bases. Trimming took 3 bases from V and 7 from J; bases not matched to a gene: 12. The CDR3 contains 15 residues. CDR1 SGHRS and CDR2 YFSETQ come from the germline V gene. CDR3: CASSYSGTGTGEQYF. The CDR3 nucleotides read TGCGCCAGCAGCTACTCCGGGACAGGCACGGGGGAGCAGTACTTC.

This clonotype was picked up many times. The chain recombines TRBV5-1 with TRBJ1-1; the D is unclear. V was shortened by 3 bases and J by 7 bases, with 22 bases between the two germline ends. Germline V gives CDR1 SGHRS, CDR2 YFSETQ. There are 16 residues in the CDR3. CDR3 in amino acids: CASSYAGLALFSEAFF. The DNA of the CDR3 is TGCGCCAGCAGCTACGCAGGCCTTGCTCTGTTTAGTGAAGCTTTCTTT.

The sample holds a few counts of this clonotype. The CDR3 region is CASSHDIDGYEQYF. The CDR3 DNA sequence: TGTGCCAGCAGCCATGACATCGACGGGTACGAGCAGTACTTC. The gene calls are TRBV6-1 and TRBJ2-7; the D is unclear. This CDR3 is 14 amino acids long. V shed 6 bases and J shed 4 bases, with 16 bases lying between them. Germline V gives CDR1 MNHNS, CDR2 SASEGT.

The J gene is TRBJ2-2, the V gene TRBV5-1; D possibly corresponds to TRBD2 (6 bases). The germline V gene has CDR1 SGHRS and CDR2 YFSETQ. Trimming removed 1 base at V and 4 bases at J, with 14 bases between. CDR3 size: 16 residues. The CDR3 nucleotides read TGCGCCAGCAGCTTGTCCTCGGGAGTCCGCACCGGGGAGCTGTTTTTT. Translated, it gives CASSLSSGVRTGELFF.

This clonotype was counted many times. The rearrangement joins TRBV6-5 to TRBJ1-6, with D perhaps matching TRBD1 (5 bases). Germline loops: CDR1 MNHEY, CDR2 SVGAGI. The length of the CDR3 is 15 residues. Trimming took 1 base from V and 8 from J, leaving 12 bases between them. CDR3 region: CASSYWDGEDSPLHF. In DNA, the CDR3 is TGTGCCAGCAGTTACTGGGACGGAGAGGATTCACCCCTCCACTTT.

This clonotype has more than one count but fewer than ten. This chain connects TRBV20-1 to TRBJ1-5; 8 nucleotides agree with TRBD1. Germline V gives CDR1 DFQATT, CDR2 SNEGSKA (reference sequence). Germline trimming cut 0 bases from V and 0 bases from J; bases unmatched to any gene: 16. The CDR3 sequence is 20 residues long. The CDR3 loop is CSAREGSPGTGKLSNQPQHF. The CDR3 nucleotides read TGCAGTGCTAGAGAGGGCAGCCCCGGGACAGGCAAACTTAGCAATCAGCCCCAGCATTTT.

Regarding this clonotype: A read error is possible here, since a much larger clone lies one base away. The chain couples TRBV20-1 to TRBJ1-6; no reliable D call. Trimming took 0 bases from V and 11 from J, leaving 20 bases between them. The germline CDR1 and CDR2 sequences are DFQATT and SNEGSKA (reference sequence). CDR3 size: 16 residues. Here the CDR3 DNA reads TGCAGTGCTAGAGATCCAGGTCAAGTAGGGCATCCACCCCTCCACTTT. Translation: CSARDPGQVGHPPLHF.

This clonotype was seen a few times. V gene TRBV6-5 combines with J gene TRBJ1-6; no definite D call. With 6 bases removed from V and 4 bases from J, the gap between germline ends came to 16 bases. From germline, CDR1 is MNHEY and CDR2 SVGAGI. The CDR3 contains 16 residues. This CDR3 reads CASRLGQAVYNSPLHF. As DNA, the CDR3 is TGTGCCAGCAGGTTAGGTCAGGCTGTGTATAATTCACCCCTCCACTTT.